This T cell receptor (beta chain) appears in the sequencing data of a study of blood T cell repertoires in COVID-19. Across the whole study: Both acute and convalescent COVID-19 samples were obtained from the United States, Italy and Spain. The analysed material was cDNA or gDNA that came from T cells, B-cell-depleted T cells, or PBMCs.

Trimming at V came to 3 bases and at J to 9 bases, leaving 7 bases not matched to a gene. The CDR3 length is 15 residues. Germline V gives CDR1 ENHRY, CDR2 SYGVKD. This clone was recorded once. Original analysis: Counts of nucleated cells, estimated from reference gene primer amplification, were obtained. Sequenced by immunoSEQ multiplex PCR; TCRdb stores in-frame clones only, minus some. That table supplies the V and J calls and clone size; D and trimming were determined from the DNA. The sample yields approximately 300,000 clones, 87% seen once. The V and J genes are TRBV10-3 and TRBJ2-1, with 11 bases aligning to TRBD1. The source of this sequence is a man aged 18 to 30 with active or convalescent COVID-19. Sequencing used peripheral blood. CDR3 coding DNA: TGTGCCATCAGTGACTCGGGACAGGGGGGTACTGAGCAGTTCTTC. Translated: CAISDSGQGGTEQFF.